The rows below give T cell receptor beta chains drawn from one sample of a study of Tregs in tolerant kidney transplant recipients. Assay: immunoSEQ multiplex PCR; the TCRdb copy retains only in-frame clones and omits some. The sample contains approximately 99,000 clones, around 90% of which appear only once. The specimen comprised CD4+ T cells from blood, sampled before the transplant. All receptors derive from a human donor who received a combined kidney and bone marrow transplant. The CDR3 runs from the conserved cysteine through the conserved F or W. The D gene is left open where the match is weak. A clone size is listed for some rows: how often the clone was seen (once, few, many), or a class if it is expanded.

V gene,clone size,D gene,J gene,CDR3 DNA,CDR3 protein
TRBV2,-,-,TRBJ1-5,TGTGCCAGCAGTGAAGATAGGGGGGGTCAGCCCCAGCATTTT,CASSEDRGGQPQHF
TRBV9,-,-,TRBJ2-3,TGTGCCAGCGGCAGGGCGAGCACAGATACGCAGTATTTT,CASGRASTDTQYF
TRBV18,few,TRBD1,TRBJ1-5,TGTGCCAGCTCCACAGGGGATCGTCAGCCCCAGCATTTT,CASSTGDRQPQHF
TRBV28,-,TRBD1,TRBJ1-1,TGTGCCAGCCGGCGACGACAGGGCGGATACACTGAAGCTTTCTTT,CASRRRQGGYTEAFF
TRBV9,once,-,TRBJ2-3,TGTGCCAGCAGCCATCCCCCTTTCCCGGGAGTCGCAGATACGCAGTATTTT,CASSHPPFPGVADTQYF
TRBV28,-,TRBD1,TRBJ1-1,TGTGCCAGCAGTTTGGGGGACAGAAGGAACACTGAAGCTTTCTTT,CASSLGDRRNTEAFF
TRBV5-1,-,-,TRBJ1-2,TGCGCCAGCAGCCCAGCCAGGTCGGATGGCTACACCTTC,CASSPARSDGYTF
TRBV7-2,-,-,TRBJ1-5,TGTGCCAGCAGCTACAGGGGCAATCAGCCCCAGCATTTT,CASSYRGNQPQHF
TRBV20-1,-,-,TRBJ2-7,TGCAGTGCTAACAATAACTACGAGCAGTACTTC,CSANNNYEQYF
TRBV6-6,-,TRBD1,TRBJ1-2,TGTGCCAGCAATACAGGGGGCGATGGCTACACCTTC,CASNTGGDGYTF